The 9 T cell receptor beta chains presented below share a single source sample, sequenced in a study of cytomegalovirus exposure and HLA in healthy donors. Both 60 Vbeta primers and 13 Jbeta primers went into the PCR. Assay: immunoSEQ multiplex PCR; the TCRdb copy retains only in-frame clones and omits some. The sample yields roughly 250,000 clones, 84% seen once. Source material: PBMCs. The receptors shown here come from a woman in her thirties or forties in good health and CMV-seropositive.

The gene calls are TRBV25-1 and TRBJ2-7; D is perhaps TRBD1 (6 bases). Germline V gene sequence: CDR1 MGHDK, CDR2 SYGVNS. Trimming removed 0 bases at V and 5 bases at J, with 14 bases between. The CDR3 extends over 15 amino acids. The CDR3 sequence: CASSEYRAGVDEQYF. CDR3 nucleotides: TGTGCCAGCAGTGAATATCGGGCAGGGGTCGACGAGCAGTACTTC.

The chain carries TRBV7-9 and TRBJ2-1; D gene unclear. CDR3 length: 15 residues. Deletions cut 6 bases from V and 6 bases from J, with 18 bases between. Per germline, CDR1 SEHNR and CDR2 FQNEAQ (reference sequence). The CDR3 region is CASSARVERGNEQFF. Written as DNA, the CDR3 is TGTGCCAGCAGTGCCCGTGTTGAGAGAGGCAATGAGCAGTTCTTC.

CDR3 nucleotide sequence: TGTGCCAGCAGTCCCCGGGACAGGGGATCTGGGGCCAACGTCCTGACTTTC. The encoded protein is CASSPRDRGSGANVLTF. J is TRBJ2-6 and V is TRBV11-3, with 10 bases aligning to TRBD1. After removal of 6 bases from V and 1 base from J, the junction contained 6 bases not matched to a gene. The CDR3 consists of 17 residues. CDR1 is SGHNT, CDR2 YENEEA, per germline.

This rearrangement joins TRBV30 to TRBJ2-7; D remains ambiguous. Per germline, CDR1 GTSNPN and CDR2 SVGIG (reference sequence). V was shortened by 0 bases and J by 2 bases, with 8 bases between the two germline ends. The CDR3 has 13 residues. The CDR3 here is CAWSVGWTYEQYF. The DNA for the CDR3 is TGTGCCTGGAGTGTGGGCTGGACCTACGAGCAGTACTTC.

This clone was observed a few times. V and J are TRBV4-3 and TRBJ2-2; weak D call: TRBD2 (6 bases). The CDR3 sequence is 15 residues long. Germline V lookup: CDR1 LGHNA, CDR2 YSLEER. The V gene lost 0 bases and the J gene lost 5 bases, with 10 bases spanning the gap. CDR3 sequence: CASSQEGSGTGELFF. CDR3 in DNA: TGCGCCAGCAGCCAAGAAGGGAGCGGGACCGGGGAGCTGTTTTTT.

Notes on this clone: The sample holds other DNA sequences that translate to the same CDR3. CDR3 sequence reads: CASSLYSNQPQHF. The CDR3 DNA sequence: TGTGCCAGCAGTCTTTATAGCAATCAGCCCCAGCATTTT. J is TRBJ1-5 and V is TRBV28; D uncertain. V was cut by 5 bases and J by 0 bases, with 5 bases left in between. CDR3 length: 13 residues. From germline, CDR1 is MDHEN and CDR2 SYDVKM. Based on the CDR3 plus reference TRBV28 and TRBJ1-5, the full variable domain is DVKVTQSSRYLVKRTGEKVFLECVQDMDHENMFWYRQDPGLGLRLIYFSYDVKMKEKGDIPEGYSVSREKKERFSLILESASTNQTSMYLCASSLYSNQPQHFGDGTRLSIL.

The V and J genes are TRBV27 and TRBJ2-1; 8 nucleotides line up with TRBD1. This CDR3 is built from 16 residues. V was clipped by 5 bases and J by 3 bases; unmatched bases: 9. Germline CDR1 MNHEY, CDR2 SMNVEV (reference sequence). The CDR3 region is CASSPSQGVGYNEQFF. The CDR3 region has the DNA TGTGCCAGCAGTCCCTCACAGGGGGTGGGCTACAATGAGCAGTTCTTC.

The gene calls are TRBV7-8 and TRBJ1-4, with D uncertain. In germline, CDR1 is SGHVS, CDR2 FQNEAQ. With 1 base removed from V and 4 bases from J, the gap between germline ends came to 13 bases. The CDR3 runs 16 residues. This CDR3 is CASSLDHSGYNEKLFF. The CDR3 DNA reads as TGTGCCAGCAGCTTAGACCACAGTGGCTATAATGAAAAACTGTTTTTT.

This clone appeared a few times. The chain uses TRBV19 and TRBJ1-1; 9 nucleotides match TRBD1. CDR1 LNHDA and CDR2 SQIVND come from the germline V gene (reference sequence). CDR3 size: 14 residues. V lost 6 bases to trimming and J lost 5 bases; unmatched junction nucleotides: 7. The CDR3 protein is CASRTQGAGTEAFF. The CDR3 DNA follows: TGTGCCAGTAGAACACAGGGGGCAGGGACTGAAGCTTTCTTT.